This T cell receptor (beta chain) was identified in a study of shared clonotypes between healthy human individuals. Study results and caveats: For naive CD4 cells, approximately 4.8% of clonotypes were shared across a handful of donors. Only blood was sampled, and tissue TCR repertoires likely differ from blood ones. All-four-donor shared clonotypes had higher generation probabilities than non-shared clonotypes did.

The V gene's germline CDR1 is ENHRY and CDR2 SYGVKD. Germline trimming cut 4 bases from V and 11 bases from J; bases unmatched to any gene: 7. This CDR3 contains 14 residues. Of note for this clone: Antigen unknown.

Only in-frame clones appear in the TCRdb table, and some are missing; sequencing was by immunoSEQ multiplex PCR. Counted here are roughly 1,000,000 clones, 75% to 80% occurring once; the ten biggest clones make up approximately 0.52%. The chain uses TRBV10-3 and TRBJ1-4; 10 bases match TRBD1. The source is a man between 18 and 35 years old in good health. Some clones in this sample may be carry-over from other donors' samples. Sequenced sample: memory CD4+ T cells from PBMCs. Subset of the sample: CD45RA-negative fraction. In DNA form, the CDR3 reads TGTGCCATCAGTGTTTCAGGACAGGGGGGGAAACTGTTTTTT. Translated, it gives CAISVSGQGGKLFF.